These T cell receptor beta chains were read from a single sample in a study of spatial heterogeneity in lung cancer. One entry per CDR3 protein results from TCRdb running MiXCR on the 5' RACE reads. The sample records some 100,000 distinct CDR3 sequences, over 9.5% being singletons. The sequencing here drew on PBMCs, taken at surgery. These receptors all come from a male donor with early-stage non-small cell lung cancer. The CDR3 runs from the conserved cysteine through the conserved F or W. Each record gives: D gene, V gene, J gene, clone size, CDR3 DNA, CDR3 protein. D genes are given only for firm matches. Part of the rows lack a size; the others show once, few, many or a class for expanded clones.

.	TRBV5-1	TRBJ1-4	few	TGCGCCAGCAGCTTTGAAGGGGAAAAACTGTTTTTT	CASSFEGEKLFF
TRBD1	TRBV24-1	TRBJ2-2	few	TGTGCCACCAGTGTGGACAGGGGGCAGGGAACCGGGGAGCTGTTTTTT	CATSVDRGQGTGELFF
.	TRBV10-3	TRBJ2-5	few	TGTGCCAGCCAACCTAGGGGCCAAGAGACCCAGTACTTC	CASQPRGQETQYF
.	TRBV2	TRBJ2-1	.	TGTGCCAGCAGCGCCCTGGCGTGGGTTGGAAATGAGCAGTTCTTC	CASSALAWVGNEQFF
TRBD2	TRBV25-1	TRBJ2-1	few	TGTGCCAGCAGGGGGAGCGGGAGGGCCTACAATGAGCAGTTCTTC	CASRGSGRAYNEQFF
.	TRBV29-1	TRBJ2-7	.	TGCAGCGTTGGACAGGAAAGTGCTACGCGAGAGCAGTACTTC	CSVGQESATREQYF
.	TRBV5-1	TRBJ2-1	many	TGCGCCAGCAGCTTGGCTGGTGCCCAACGTTCGAGAAATGAGCAGTTCTTC	CASSLAGAQRSRNEQFF
.	TRBV20-1	TRBJ1-1	.	TGCAGTGCTAGGAAGAACATGAACACTGAAGCTTTCTTT	CSARKNMNTEAFF
.	TRBV10-1	TRBJ1-6	many	TGCGCCAGCAGGAACCCCGGCGGGGGTTATAATTCACCCCTCCACTTT	CASRNPGGGYNSPLHF
.	TRBV30	TRBJ2-7	.	TGTGCCTGGAGTGCGGGGTCCTACGAGCAGTACTTC	CAWSAGSYEQYF
TRBD2	TRBV27	TRBJ2-7	.	TGTGCCAGCAGTCCCGGGACTAGCGGGAGCGTCTACGAGCAGTACTTC	CASSPGTSGSVYEQYF
.	TRBV12-3/TRBV12-4	TRBJ2-1	many	TGTGCCAGCAGTTTTACCCTCCGGGGCAATGAGCAGTTCTTC	CASSFTLRGNEQFF
.	TRBV10-3	TRBJ1-4	many	TGTGCCATCAGTGAGAACCGCAATAATGAAAAACTGTTTTTT	CAISENRNNEKLFF
.	TRBV10-3	TRBJ2-1	few	TGTGCCACCCTCCATGACAATGAGCAGTTCTTC	CATLHDNEQFF
TRBD2	TRBV5-6	TRBJ2-4	many	TGTGCCAGCAGCTTGTCCGGGACTACAAACATTCAGTACTTC	CASSLSGTTNIQYF
.	TRBV28	TRBJ2-7	few	TGTGCCAGCGGCTTGTTTGGGAGCTACGAGCAGTACTTC	CASGLFGSYEQYF
.	TRBV20-1	TRBJ1-3	.	TGCAGTGCTAGAGTCTTCGAGGGCACCATATATTTT	CSARVFEGTIYF
TRBD2	TRBV6-6	TRBJ2-7	few	TGTGCCAGCAGTTACTCAGCTAGTCTAGCGGGAGGTGACGAGCAGTACTTC	CASSYSASLAGGDEQYF
.	TRBV10-3	TRBJ2-3	few	TGTGCCATCAGCTCCGGGGGTGCCACAGATACGCAGTATTTT	CAISSGGATDTQYF
.	TRBV14	TRBJ1-1	.	TGTGCCAGCAGCCAACGGGGAGCCAACGTCGCTTTCTTT	CASSQRGANVAFF
TRBD2	TRBV6-2/TRBV6-3	TRBJ2-3	.	TGTGCCAGCAGTTACGGGAGCGGGAGGGCGACAGATACGCAGTATTTT	CASSYGSGRATDTQYF
.	TRBV9	TRBJ1-5	few	TGTGCCAGCAGTTTAGGTCGGGGTCCGGGGCCCCAGCATTTT	CASSLGRGPGPQHF
TRBD2	TRBV7-2	TRBJ2-2	.	TGTGCCAGCAGCTTAACCGCCGCGGGACTAGCGGGGCAGAACACCGGGGAGCTGTTTTTT	CASSLTAAGLAGQNTGELFF
TRBD1	TRBV6-6	TRBJ2-5	.	TGTGCCAGCAGTTACCCTGGACAGGGACAAGAGACCCAGTACTTC	CASSYPGQGQETQYF
TRBD1	TRBV24-1	TRBJ1-2	.	TGTGCCACCAGTGGTGGGACAGGGCGTTATGGCTACACCTTC	CATSGGTGRYGYTF
TRBD1	TRBV27	TRBJ2-7	few	TGTGCCAGCAGTCCCAGGAGGACAGGGCCTCCGCAGTACTTC	CASSPRRTGPPQYF
TRBD2	TRBV5-1	TRBJ2-1	many	TGCGCCAGCAGCTTGGCTACTAGCGGATACTACAATGAGCAGTTCTTC	CASSLATSGYYNEQFF
.	TRBV6-6	TRBJ1-1	few	TGTGCCAGCAGTCTTTCCTCGAAAGACCAGGCGGGGTTAGGCGTCGCTTTCTTT	CASSLSSKDQAGLGVAFF
TRBD1	TRBV4-2	TRBJ2-5	few	TGTGCCAGCAGCCCCGGACAGGGGGGAGAGACCCAGTACTTC	CASSPGQGGETQYF
.	TRBV7-2	TRBJ1-5	few	TGTGCCAGCAGCTTAGTGGCAGGAGCCAGCAATCAGCCCCAGCATTTT	CASSLVAGASNQPQHF
.	TRBV6-5	TRBJ1-5	many	TGTGCCAGCAGTCCCCGAGGGATGGGCAATCAGCCCCAGCATTTT	CASSPRGMGNQPQHF
.	TRBV3-1	TRBJ1-5	.	TGTGCCAGCAGCAAAATCTATAGCAATCAGCCCCAGCATTTT	CASSKIYSNQPQHF
.	TRBV7-3	TRBJ1-5	.	TGTGCCAGCAGCCGAGACGGCAATCAGCCCCAGCATTTT	CASSRDGNQPQHF
TRBD2	TRBV19	TRBJ2-7	.	TGTGCCAGTAGTATCCGGGGGGACGAGCAGTACTTC	CASSIRGDEQYF
.	TRBV28	TRBJ2-7	.	TGTGCCAGCAGTTTTATCCACACCAGTACCTACGAGCAGTACTTC	CASSFIHTSTYEQYF
.	TRBV2	TRBJ1-5	.	TGTGCCAGCAGCTCTCTAGTTCAGCCCCAGCATTTT	CASSSLVQPQHF
TRBD2	TRBV5-1	TRBJ2-1	few	TGCGCCAGCAGCTTGGAGGTGGGACTAGCGATTTACAATGAGCAGTTCTTC	CASSLEVGLAIYNEQFF
TRBD1	TRBV3-1	TRBJ2-3	.	TGTGCCAGCAGCCTTGGACAGGTCGGGGGCACAGATACGCAGTATTTT	CASSLGQVGGTDTQYF
.	TRBV12-3/TRBV12-4	TRBJ2-7	.	TGTGCCAGCAGTTTTACCGGCGCTGATCAGTACTTC	CASSFTGADQYF
TRBD2	TRBV4-1	TRBJ2-5	many	TGCGCCAGCAGCCAAGACGGCCGGGGGGGCCGAGAGACCCAGTACTTC	CASSQDGRGGRETQYF
.	TRBV30	TRBJ2-7	.	TGTGCCTGGCAAGAAGGGGCCTACGAGCAGTACTTC	CAWQEGAYEQYF
.	TRBV7-9	TRBJ1-1	many	TGTGCCAGCAGCGACATGAACACTGAAGCTTTCTTT	CASSDMNTEAFF
.	TRBV12-3/TRBV12-4	TRBJ1-6	.	TGTGCCAGCAGCGCCCGACACTTCCCACCCCTCCACTTT	CASSARHFPPLHF
TRBD1	TRBV11-2	TRBJ2-1	.	TGTGCCAGCAGCCCCAGGACAGGGGGTCTTGGGAATGAGCAGTTCTTC	CASSPRTGGLGNEQFF
TRBD2	TRBV10-3	TRBJ2-1	.	TGTGCCATCAGTGATGTAGCGGGGAGCTACAATGAGCAGTTCTTC	CAISDVAGSYNEQFF
TRBD2	TRBV11-3	TRBJ2-3	.	TGTGCCAGCAGCCAGCGGGACAGCACAGATACGCAGTATTTT	CASSQRDSTDTQYF